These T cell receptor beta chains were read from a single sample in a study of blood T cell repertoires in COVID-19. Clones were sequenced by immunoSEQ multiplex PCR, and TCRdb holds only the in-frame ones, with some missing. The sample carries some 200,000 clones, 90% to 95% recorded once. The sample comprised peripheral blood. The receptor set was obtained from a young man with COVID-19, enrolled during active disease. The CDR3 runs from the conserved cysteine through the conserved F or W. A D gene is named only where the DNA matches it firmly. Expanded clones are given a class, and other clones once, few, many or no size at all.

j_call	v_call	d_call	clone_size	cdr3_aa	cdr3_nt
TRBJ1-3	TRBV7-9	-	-	CASSLVGVSGNTIYF	TGTGCCAGCAGCTTAGTCGGGGTATCTGGAAACACCATATATTTT
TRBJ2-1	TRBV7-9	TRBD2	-	CASSAGTSGGASDEQFF	TGTGCCAGCAGCGCCGGGACTAGCGGGGGGGCTTCGGATGAGCAGTTCTTC
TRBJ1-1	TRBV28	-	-	CASSLFERKQGRGGTEAFF	TGTGCCAGCAGTTTGTTTGAACGCAAACAGGGTCGGGGGGGCACTGAAGCTTTCTTT
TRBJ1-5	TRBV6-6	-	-	CASRVNSGSNQPQHF	TGTGCCAGCAGGGTGAATTCAGGTAGCAATCAGCCCCAGCATTTT
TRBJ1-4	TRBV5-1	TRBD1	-	CASSFDQGGAGEKLFF	TGCGCCAGCAGCTTCGACCAGGGGGGCGCGGGTGAAAAACTGTTTTTT
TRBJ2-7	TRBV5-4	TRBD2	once	CASSGGLAGGPTYEQYF	TGTGCCAGCAGCGGGGGACTAGCGGGGGGGCCCACCTACGAGCAGTACTTC
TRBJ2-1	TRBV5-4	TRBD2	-	CASSLDGLAGGQFF	TGTGCCAGCAGCTTGGATGGGCTAGCGGGGGGGCAGTTCTTC
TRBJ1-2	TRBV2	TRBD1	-	CASSLDRGKYGYTF	TGTGCCAGCAGTTTAGACAGGGGAAAGTATGGCTACACCTTC
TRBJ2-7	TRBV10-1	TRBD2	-	CASGGGYEQYF	TGCGCCAGCGGGGGGGGCTACGAGCAGTACTTC
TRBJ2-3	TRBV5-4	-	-	CASSPTGMADTQYF	TGTGCCAGCAGCCCCACAGGGATGGCAGATACGCAGTATTTT